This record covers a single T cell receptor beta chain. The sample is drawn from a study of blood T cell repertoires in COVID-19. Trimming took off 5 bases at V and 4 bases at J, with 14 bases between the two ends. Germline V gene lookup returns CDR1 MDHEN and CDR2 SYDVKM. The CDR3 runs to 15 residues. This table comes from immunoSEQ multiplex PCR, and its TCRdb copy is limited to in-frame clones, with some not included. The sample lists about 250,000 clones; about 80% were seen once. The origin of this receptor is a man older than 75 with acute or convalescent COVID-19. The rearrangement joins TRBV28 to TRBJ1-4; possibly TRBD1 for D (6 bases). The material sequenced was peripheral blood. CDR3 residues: CASSPVGQLNEKLFF. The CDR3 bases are TGTGCCAGCAGTCCTGTTGGACAGCTTAATGAAAAACTGTTTTTT.